Below are 27 T cell receptor beta chains sequenced from a single sample in a study of T cells after posttransplantation cyclophosphamide. A marrow graft followed busulfan-fludarabine conditioning, with cyclophosphamide on days +3 and +4. Some clones are missing from TCRdb's copy, which holds only in-frame ones; the method was immunoSEQ multiplex PCR. The table has about 18,000 clones, 70% to 80% seen once. The sequences come from CD8+ T cells sorted from PBMCs, collected 1,800 to 2,000 days after a stem cell transplant with posttransplant cyclophosphamide. The receptors were gathered from a female patient between 35 and 55 years old who received an allogeneic stem cell transplant from a related donor, was CMV-positive, and had no GVHD. Some T cells may have originated in the graft donor.

V and J are TRBV5-6 and TRBJ2-2, with 13 bases aligning to TRBD2. The V gene end was trimmed by 3 bases and the J gene end by 1 base; junction bases not matched to a gene: 9. Germline lookup yields CDR1 SGHDT and CDR2 YYEEEE. This CDR3 is built from 19 residues. DNA of the CDR3: TGTGCCAGCAGCTATTTGGGACTAGCGGGGTCGAAGAACACCGGGGAGCTGTTTTTT. Amino acids: CASSYLGLAGSKNTGELFF.

This clone was recorded a few times. The rearrangement uses TRBV7-9 and TRBJ1-2; TRBD1 matches at 9 bases. Trimming at V came to 3 bases and at J to 7 bases, leaving 12 bases not matched to a gene. CDR3 length equals 16 residues. Germline V CDR1 and CDR2: SEHNR, FQNEAQ (reference sequence). In DNA, the CDR3 is TGTGCCAGCAGCTTTGCCCCAGGACAGGGGAGATCTGGCTACACCTTC. It translates to CASSFAPGQGRSGYTF.

This chain links TRBV5-6 with TRBJ2-3; 8 nucleotides align to TRBD1. J was trimmed by 2 bases and V by 5 bases; bases with no gene match: 10. The germline CDR1 and CDR2 sequences are SGHDT and YYEEEE. This CDR3 has 16 residues. The CDR3 coding sequence is TGTGCCAGCAGTTTCCGACAGGGGCCTACCACAGATACGCAGTATTTT. This translates into CASSFRQGPTTDTQYF.

To note about this clone: One junction end disagrees with the germline gene, perhaps due to a read error. The rearrangement links TRBV7-7 to TRBJ2-2, with D tentatively TRBD2 (5 bases). This CDR3 spans 14 amino acids. The germline V gene encodes CDR1 SSHAT and CDR2 FNYEAQ (reference sequence). CDR3 sequence reads: CAGSTSLGTGELFF. The CDR3 region has the DNA TGTGCCGGCAGCACTAGTCTGGGGACCGGGGAGCTGTTTTTT.

This rearrangement joins TRBV27 to TRBJ2-7, with a tentative D call TRBD1 (7 bases). CDR1 MNHEY and CDR2 SMNVEV come from the germline V gene (reference sequence). The CDR3 has 15 amino acids. Trimming removed 4 bases from V and 2 bases from J, with 15 bases in between. The CDR3 DNA is TGTGCCAGCAGTTACCAGGGGGGACCTGCCTACGAGCAGTACTTC. Encoded protein: CASSYQGGPAYEQYF.

The CDR3 coding sequence is TGTGCCAGTAGTTTAACTAGCGGGGGGGCCGACGAGCAGTACTTC. The encoded protein is CASSLTSGGADEQYF. The chain couples TRBV19 to TRBJ2-7; TRBD2 agrees at 13 bases. CDR1 and CDR2 (germline): LNHDA, SQIVND (reference sequence). There are 15 residues in the CDR3. J gave up 5 bases and V 5 bases, and 6 bases lay outside the gene matches.

This CDR3 reads CASNTGAYEQYF. DNA of the CDR3: TGTGCCAGCAACACAGGGGCCTACGAGCAGTACTTC. The J gene is TRBJ2-7, the V gene TRBV6-1; 7 bases match TRBD1. CDR3 length equals 12 residues. Germline loops: CDR1 MNHNS, CDR2 SASEGT. V lost 7 bases and J lost 2; bases outside the gene matches: 2.

The chain is built from TRBV7-9 and TRBJ2-1; TRBD2 might be the D (7 bases). Germline lookup yields CDR1 SEHNR and CDR2 FQNEAQ (reference sequence). The V gene lost 0 bases and the J gene lost 7 bases, with 10 bases spanning the gap. CDR3 length: 14 residues. CDR3 DNA: TGTGCCAGCAGCTTAGCGGGGGGGCAAAATGAGCAGTTCTTC. Protein: CASSLAGGQNEQFF.

The CDR3 loop is CASSQVALAGGKGTGELFF. CDR3 bases: TGCGCCAGCAGCCAAGTTGCGCTAGCGGGGGGTAAGGGCACCGGGGAGCTGTTTTTT. The J gene is TRBJ2-2, the V gene TRBV4-1, with 11 nucleotides matching TRBD2. With 1 base clipped from V and 4 bases from J, the junction kept 11 bases outside the gene matches. Germline lookup yields CDR1 MGHRA and CDR2 YSYEKL. This CDR3 spans 19 amino acids.

The rearrangement links TRBV9 to TRBJ1-2, with TRBD1 matching over 10 bases. This CDR3 has 15 residues. Germline V gives CDR1 SGDLS, CDR2 YYNGEE. Trimming at V came to 4 bases and at J to 8 bases, leaving 11 bases not matched to a gene. In nucleotides, the CDR3 is TGTGCCAGCAGCATGTCCGGGACAGGGGAATTGGGCTACACCTTC. Encoded protein: CASSMSGTGELGYTF.

The rearrangement links TRBV4-1 to TRBJ2-3; D is unresolved. Trimming shortened V by 1 base and J by 7 bases, and 9 bases separated the two germline ends. The length of the CDR3 is 13 residues. The germline gives CDR1 MGHRA, CDR2 YSYEKL. CDR3 DNA: TGCGCCAGCAGCCAAGGAGGCGGATATACGCAGTATTTT. It translates to CASSQGGGYTQYF.

This chain uses TRBV5-7 with TRBJ1-2, with a weak D call TRBD1 (6 bases). TRBV5-7 is designated an ORF whose function remains uncertain. Trimming stripped 8 bases from V and 7 bases from J, with 12 bases between. There are 11 residues in the CDR3. The CDR3 is CARDTGSGYTF. The DNA of the CDR3 is TGTGCCAGGGACACAGGGTCTGGCTACACCTTC.

The chain employs TRBV19 and TRBJ2-2; D is ambiguous. The CDR3 totals 17 residues. V was trimmed by 1 base and J by 8 bases, leaving 20 bases between them. Germline V CDR1 and CDR2: LNHDA, SQIVND (reference sequence). This chain's CDR3 is CASSIGPGPTAAGELFF. CDR3 nucleotides: TGTGCCAGTAGTATAGGCCCAGGTCCGACGGCTGCTGGGGAGCTGTTTTTT.

V gene TRBV11-1 combines with J gene TRBJ2-7, with a possible D match to TRBD2 (5 bases). The germline V gene encodes CDR1 SGHAT and CDR2 FQDESV (reference sequence). The CDR3 is 14 residues long. Trimming removed 3 bases from V and 3 bases from J, with 12 bases in between. The CDR3 DNA is TGTGCCAGCAGCTTTGGGCTAGGAGGCTACGAGCAGTACTTC. Its protein is CASSFGLGGYEQYF.

This sequence joins TRBV5-6 and TRBJ2-7; possible D gene TRBD1, 5 bases. Germline CDR1 is SGHDT and CDR2 is YYEEEE. V lost 0 bases, J lost 7 bases, and 14 bases lay in between. This CDR3 is built from 14 residues. CDR3: CASSLDSTQGEQYF. The CDR3 DNA follows: TGTGCCAGCAGCTTGGATAGCACCCAGGGTGAGCAGTACTTC.

The chain joins TRBV5-6 to TRBJ2-3, with unresolved D. This CDR3 is 13 amino acids long. V lost 2 bases to trimming and J lost 1 base, with 5 bases between them. Germline CDR1 is SGHDT and CDR2 is YYEEEE. CDR3 sequence reads: CASSFPGTDTQYF. The CDR3, as DNA: TGTGCCAGCAGCTTTCCTGGCACAGATACGCAGTATTTT.

This clone was detected once. CDR3: CASSNREGEDEQYF. The CDR3 nucleotides are TGTGCCAGCAGTAATAGGGAGGGGGAAGACGAGCAGTACTTC. The V and J genes are TRBV11-2 and TRBJ2-7; tentative D call: TRBD2 (7 bases). V was shortened by 6 bases and J by 5 bases, with 17 bases between the two germline ends. The length of the CDR3 is 14 residues. CDR1 and CDR2 (germline): SGHAT, FQNNGV.

The V gene is TRBV15, the J gene TRBJ1-4; D ambiguous. The V gene lost 3 bases and the J gene lost 0 bases, with 5 bases spanning the gap. Germline assignment: CDR1 LNHNV and CDR2 YYDKDF (reference sequence). The CDR3 covers 14 residues. CDR3 nucleotide sequence: TGTGCCACCAGCAGTGGCACAACTAATGAAAAACTGTTTTTT. Translated, it gives CATSSGTTNEKLFF. Combining the CDR3 with reference TRBV15 and TRBJ1-4 gives the whole variable domain DAMVIQNPRYQVTQFGKPVTLSCSQTLNHNVMYWYQQKSSQAPKLLFHYYDKDFNNEADTPDNFQSRRPNTSFCFLDIRSPGLGDTAMYLCATSSGTTNEKLFFGSGTQLSVL.

This clone was detected only once. This chain uses TRBV19 with TRBJ2-7, with 7 bases matching TRBD1. This CDR3 comprises 15 residues. CDR1 is LNHDA and CDR2 is SQIVND in the germline V gene (reference sequence). The J segment lost 2 bases and the V segment lost 5 bases, leaving 9 bases of the junction unmatched. CDR3 DNA: TGTGCCAGTAGTTTCACAGGGGAAGCCACCTACGAGCAGTACTTC. Protein: CASSFTGEATYEQYF. Variable domain in full (rest from reference TRBV19 and TRBJ2-7): DGGITQSPKYLFRKEGQNVTLSCEQNLNHDAMYWYRQDPGQGLRLIYYSQIVNDFQKGDIAEGYSVSREKKESFPLTVTSAQKNPTAFYLCASSFTGEATYEQYFGPGTRLTVT.

The J gene is TRBJ2-7, the V gene TRBV4-1; no firm D call. Germline assignment: CDR1 MGHRA and CDR2 YSYEKL. Trimming cost V 8 bases and J 0 bases, with 14 bases left between them. CDR3 length: 14 amino acids. The CDR3 is CASGKQSSSYEQYF. CDR3 in DNA: TGCGCCAGCGGCAAACAGAGTAGCTCCTACGAGCAGTACTTC.

This clone has just one count. The chain links TRBV19 to TRBJ1-1; D remains unclear. Trimming stripped 5 bases from V and 5 bases from J, with 15 bases between. Germline V gene data show CDR1 as LNHDA and CDR2 as SQIVND (reference sequence). The CDR3 loop spans 14 amino acids. CDR3 amino acids: CASSPRGGMTEAFF. The DNA for the CDR3 is TGTGCCAGTAGTCCCCGGGGTGGTATGACTGAAGCTTTCTTT.

V is TRBV7-9 and J is TRBJ2-3, with TRBD1 matching over 9 bases. CDR3 length: 15 residues. Germline-derived CDR1 and CDR2 are SEHNR and FQNEAQ (reference sequence). J was trimmed by 5 bases and V by 5 bases; bases with no gene match: 8. CDR3 DNA sequence: TGTGCCAGCAGCCCTTACAGGGGGCGCGTAGATACGCAGTATTTT. Translated: CASSPYRGRVDTQYF.

V gene TRBV4-1 combines with J gene TRBJ2-6; 9 nucleotides match TRBD1. Germline V gives CDR1 MGHRA, CDR2 YSYEKL. The CDR3 consists of 20 residues. Germline trimming cut 0 bases from V and 0 bases from J; bases unmatched to any gene: 9. CDR3 sequence reads: CASSQDLRQGDFSGANVLTF. CDR3 DNA sequence: TGCGCCAGCAGCCAAGACCTTCGACAGGGGGACTTCTCTGGGGCCAACGTCCTGACTTTC.

The gene calls are TRBV9 and TRBJ2-7; D possibly corresponds to TRBD2 (5 bases). CDR3 length: 13 residues. Germline loops: CDR1 SGDLS, CDR2 YYNGEE. V was clipped by 3 bases and J by 3 bases, with 10 bases between them. CDR3 nucleotide sequence: TGTGCCAGCAGCGAGGAGGACTTCTACGAGCAGTACTTC. This translates into CASSEEDFYEQYF.

A single count supports this clone. This sequence joins TRBV11-2 and TRBJ2-3, with 9 bases fitting TRBD2. The germline V gene encodes CDR1 SGHAT and CDR2 FQNNGV. Losses at the gene ends were 1 base for V and 3 bases for J; bases not matched to a gene: 11. The length of the CDR3 is 18 residues. Here the CDR3 reads CASSLGASGDPATDTQYF. In nucleotides, the CDR3 is TGTGCCAGCAGCTTAGGGGCTAGCGGGGATCCAGCGACAGATACGCAGTATTTT.

This chain connects TRBV11-2 to TRBJ2-2; D unresolved. The CDR3 loop spans 15 amino acids. V was pared by 2 bases and J by 6 bases, with 13 bases between. From germline, CDR1 is SGHAT and CDR2 FQNNGV. The DNA of the CDR3 is TGTGCCAGCAGCTTAAACCCTAGGATAGCCGGGGAGCTGTTTTTT. Protein product: CASSLNPRIAGELFF. Using reference TRBV11-2 and TRBJ2-2 for the parts outside the CDR3, the full variable domain is EAGVAQSPRYKIIEKRQSVAFWCNPISGHATLYWYQQILGQGPKLLIQFQNNGVVDDSQLPKDRFSAERLKGVDSTLKIQPAKLEDSAVYLCASSLNPRIAGELFFGEGSRLTVL.

A few counts support this clone. This sequence joins TRBV7-2 and TRBJ1-2; no reliable D call. Germline CDR1 is SGHTA and CDR2 is FQGNSA. The CDR3 is 14 residues long. V lost 5 bases and J lost 4, with 14 bases in between. The CDR3: CASSPRGEAYGYTF. CDR3 nucleotides: TGTGCCAGCAGCCCCCGAGGAGAGGCCTATGGCTACACCTTC.